This T cell receptor (beta chain) emerged from a study of T cell clones after liver transplantation. Turning to the study itself: Immunosuppression withdrawal was tried within 2 years after liver transplantation in this trial. Timepoints were pre-transplant, pre-withdrawal, and after withdrawal was completed or failed. As an antigen-independent comparator, third-party-reactive TCRbeta sequences came from pre-transplant mixed lymphocyte reactions.

A note on this clone: What it binds is not known.

Generated by immunoSEQ multiplex PCR, the TCRdb table keeps only in-frame clones and is missing some. The sample comprises some 80,000 clones, roughly 85% of which are singletons, and 0.4% to 0.6% rests with the top ten. Study conclusions and caveats: Small, mixed patient groups and varying post-transplant times limit these conclusions.

Trimming removed 6 bases from V and 5 bases from J, with 16 bases in between. The length of the CDR3 is 14 residues. CDR1 MGHRA and CDR2 YSYEKL come from the germline V gene. This chain uses TRBV4-1 with TRBJ1-1; D is perhaps TRBD1 (6 bases). The sample was CD4+ T cells from blood, taken approximately 45 months after liver transplant. The receptor's source is a human patient who received a liver transplant. Part of the T cell pool may stem from the graft donor. Written as DNA, the CDR3 is TGCGCCAGCAGGGGGACACTTCGGGGAACTGAAGCTTTCTTT. Residues: CASRGTLRGTEAFF.